The table lists the clone carrying this T cell receptor beta chain with a few counts. What it binds is not known. V was clipped by 11 bases and J by 1 base; unmatched bases: 11. CDR3 length equals 17 residues. Germline CDR1 reads SNHLY; CDR2 reads FYNNEI. The data stem from a study of T cell repertoires in cytomegalovirus infection. One entry per CDR3 protein, called by TCRdb with MiXCR from the reads. The sample has about 830,000 distinct CDR3 sequences, approximately 32% seen once; the top ten hold 9.5% to 15%. The material sequenced was cultured CD8+ T cells from PBMCs, taken from culture after CMV antigen stimulation. This TCR derives from a human donor in good health (CMV status not recorded). Some clones in this sample may be carry-over from other donors' samples. This chain links TRBV2 with TRBJ2-6; 10 nucleotides agree with TRBD1. The CDR3, as DNA: TGTGCCGTCATCCCGGGACAGGGGAAGTCTGGGGCCAACGTCCTGACTTTC. Translation: CAVIPGQGKSGANVLTF.